This T cell receptor (beta chain) is from a study of cytomegalovirus exposure and HLA in healthy donors. Study findings and constraints: A later analysis found most CMV-associated TCR beta chains apparently HLA-restricted.

PCR involved 60 Vbeta and 13 Jbeta primers. Profiling relied on immunoSEQ multiplex PCR, and the TCRdb table lists in-frame clones only, not all of them. Of 110,000 to 150,000 clones listed, about 70% are singletons. Of note for this clone: The antigen is unknown.

V was cut by 6 bases and J by 1 base, with 12 bases left in between. From germline, CDR1 is SGHNT and CDR2 YENEEA. This CDR3 contains 14 residues. This receptor was taken from a woman between 55 and 75 years old in good health and CMV-seropositive. The sample comprised PBMCs. This sequence joins TRBV11-3 and TRBJ1-1, with D hard to call. The CDR3 coding sequence is TGTGCCAGCAGGGACGGAGGCGAGAACACTGAAGCTTTCTTT. Its protein is CASRDGGENTEAFF. Full variable domain (rest looked up from reference TRBV11-3 and TRBJ1-1): EAGVVQSPRYKIIEKKQPVAFWCNPISGHNTLYWYLQNLGQGPELLIRYENEEAVDDSQLPKDRFSAERLKGVDSTLKIQPAELGDSAVYLCASRDGGENTEAFFGQGTRLTVV.